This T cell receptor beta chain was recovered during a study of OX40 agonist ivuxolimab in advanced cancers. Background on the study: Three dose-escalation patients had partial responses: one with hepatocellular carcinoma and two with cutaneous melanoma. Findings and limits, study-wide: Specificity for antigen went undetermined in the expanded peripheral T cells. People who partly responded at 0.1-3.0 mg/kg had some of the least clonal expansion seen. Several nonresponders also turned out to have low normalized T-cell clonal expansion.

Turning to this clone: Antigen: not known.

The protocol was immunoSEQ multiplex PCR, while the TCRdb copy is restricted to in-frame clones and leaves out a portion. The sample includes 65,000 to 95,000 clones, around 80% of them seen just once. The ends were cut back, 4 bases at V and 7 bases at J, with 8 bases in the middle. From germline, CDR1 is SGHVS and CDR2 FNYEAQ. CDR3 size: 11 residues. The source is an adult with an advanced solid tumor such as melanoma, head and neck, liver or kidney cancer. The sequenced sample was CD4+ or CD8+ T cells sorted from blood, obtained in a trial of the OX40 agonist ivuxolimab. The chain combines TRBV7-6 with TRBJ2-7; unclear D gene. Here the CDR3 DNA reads TGTGCCAGCAGCTCCCGCACAGAGCAGTACTTC. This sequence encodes CASSSRTEQYF.